This T cell receptor beta chain was captured in a study of identical twins. Each CDR3 protein is one row after TCRdb ran MiXCR on the 5' RACE reads. The profile shows 250,000 or so distinct CDR3 sequences, approximately 8.3% of them singletons. Losses at the gene ends were 6 bases for V and 4 bases for J; bases not matched to a gene: 5. Germline-derived CDR1 and CDR2 are MNHEY and SMNVEV (reference sequence). The CDR3 spans 15 residues. Findings and caveats of the study: Researchers reported excess low generation probability among twin-shared out-of-frame alpha sequences. In cord blood, abundant beta clonotypes had fewer insertions; memory showed no trend.

Healthy Caucasians alone served as donors. This clonotype was detected many times. What it binds is not known. These data were also filed under a second study, of yellow fever vaccine responses in identical twins. Turning to that study: Twins' vaccine T cell response reportedly gave the appearance of partial convergence and partial personalization.

Sequenced sample: CD8+ T cells sorted from blood. The clonotype was recovered from a woman between 18 and 29 years old in good health. The V gene is TRBV27, the J gene TRBJ1-5; 11 bases agree with TRBD1. Written as DNA, the CDR3 is TGTGCCAGCAGGGGACAGGGGGGTTGGAATCAGCCCCAGCATTTT. It specifies CASRGQGGWNQPQHF.